The next 12 T cell receptor beta chains were all read from a single sample in a study of T-cell reconstitution after alpha-beta-depleted transplantation in children. TCRbeta library preparation incorporated unique molecular identifiers. TCRdb recomputed calls from the PCR reads with MiXCR, one row per CDR3 protein. The data show 210,000 or so distinct CDR3 sequences, roughly 10% seen once. Here the sequenced sample was PBMCs from the stem cell graft donor, taken from the stem cell graft. The receptor set was obtained from a human donor who donated a stem cell graft to a child with acute lymphoblastic leukemia.

This chain joins TRBV12-3 or TRBV12-4 and TRBJ1-5, with a possible D match to TRBD1 (6 bases). The CDR3 covers 12 residues. With 5 bases removed from V and 7 bases from J, the gap between germline ends came to 9 bases. The CDR3 DNA is TGTGCCAGCAGTCCAGGGGAACAGCCCCAGCATTTT. It codes for CASSPGEQPQHF.

Only a few counts were recorded for this clonotype. The V call is TRBV10-1, the J call TRBJ1-1, with 8 bases lining up with TRBD1. Germline V gene sequence: CDR1 WNHNN, CDR2 SYGVQD (reference sequence). This CDR3 spans 14 amino acids. Trimming at V came to 5 bases and at J to 4 bases, leaving 6 bases not matched to a gene. This CDR3 reads CASSQDREGTEAFF. CDR3 nucleotides: TGCGCCAGCAGTCAGGACAGGGAGGGCACTGAAGCTTTCTTT.

This clonotype was picked up many times. The chain carries TRBV29-1 and TRBJ1-4, with 7 positions matching TRBD1. There are 11 residues in the CDR3. With 3 bases clipped from V and 8 bases from J, the junction kept 0 bases outside the gene matches. In germline, CDR1 is SQVTM, CDR2 ANQGSEA. CDR3 DNA: TGCAGCGTTGAGACAGGGGAAAAACTGTTTTTT. It translates to CSVETGEKLFF. Full variable domain (rest looked up from reference TRBV29-1 and TRBJ1-4): SAVISQKPSRDICQRGTSLTIQCQVDSQVTMMFWYRQQPGQSLTLIATANQGSEATYESGFVIDKFPISRPNLTFSTLTVSNMSPEDSSIYLCSVETGEKLFFGSGTQLSVL.

The chain carries TRBV30 and TRBJ2-5; D unresolved. Trimming removed 2 bases at V and 4 bases at J, with 11 bases between. The CDR3 totals 13 residues. In germline, CDR1 is GTSNPN, CDR2 SVGIG (reference sequence). CDR3 sequence (DNA): TGTGCCTGGAGTCCACTTAGATTAGAGACCCAGTACTTC. Protein sequence: CAWSPLRLETQYF.

This clonotype was recorded many times. This chain uses TRBV10-1 with TRBJ2-1; D gene uncertain. Deletions cut 0 bases from V and 3 bases from J, with 12 bases between. Germline assignment: CDR1 WNHNN and CDR2 SYGVQD (reference sequence). This CDR3 has 16 amino acids. The CDR3 DNA sequence: TGCGCCAGCAGTGAGTCGGCAGGTTCCTTCTACAATGAGCAGTTCTTC. It yields the protein CASSESAGSFYNEQFF.

In its sample, this clonotype was seen a few times. A much larger clonotype is one base distant, so this may be a read error. This chain uses TRBV2 with TRBJ1-5; D unresolved. This CDR3 contains 12 residues. V shed 7 bases and J shed 1 base, with 5 bases lying between them. Germline lookup yields CDR1 SNHLY and CDR2 FYNNEI. Here the CDR3 reads CASKDSNQPQHF. The CDR3 DNA follows: TGTGCCAGCAAGGACAGCAATCAGCCCCAGCATTTT. The whole variable domain, filled in from reference TRBV2 and TRBJ1-5, reads EPEVTQTPSHQVTQMGQEVILRCVPISNHLYFYWYRQILGQKVEFLVSFYNNEISEKSEIFDDQFSVERPDGSNFTLKIRSTKLEDSAMYFCASKDSNQPQHFGDGTRLSIL.

This clonotype has ten or more counts. V and J are TRBV10-3 and TRBJ1-2, with 7 bases fitting TRBD1. After removal of 6 bases from V and 5 bases from J, the junction contained 9 bases not matched to a gene. This CDR3 has 14 residues. Germline V lookup: CDR1 ENHRY, CDR2 SYGVKD. This chain's CDR3 is CAISPRSGGYGYTF. The CDR3 DNA reads TGTGCCATCAGCCCCCGATCAGGGGGTTATGGCTACACCTTC.

The rearrangement uses TRBV2 and TRBJ2-5; TRBD1 agrees at 7 bases. This CDR3 contains 15 residues. In germline, CDR1 is SNHLY, CDR2 FYNNEI. The V gene end was trimmed by 3 bases and the J gene end by 5 bases; junction bases not matched to a gene: 9. DNA of the CDR3: TGTGCCAGCAGTGACCCCGTAGACAGGGAGGAGACCCAGTACTTC. It codes for CASSDPVDREETQYF.

The V and J genes are TRBV14 and TRBJ1-2; perhaps TRBD1 as D (6 bases). CDR1 and CDR2 (germline): SGHDN, FVKESK. This CDR3 is built from 16 residues. Trimming left V 3 bases short and J 0 bases short, with 14 bases between. The CDR3 sequence is CASSQSGQRSNYGYTF. In DNA, the CDR3 is TGTGCCAGCAGCCAGTCGGGACAACGATCTAACTATGGCTACACCTTC.

V usage is TRBV12-3 or TRBV12-4 and J usage is TRBJ1-4; D is undetermined. The CDR3 is made up of 13 amino acids. The germline V and J ends were trimmed by 4 bases and 4 bases, with 7 bases remaining between them. The CDR3 loop is CASSWGGNEKLFF. DNA for the CDR3: TGTGCCAGCAGTTGGGGAGGTAATGAAAAACTGTTTTTT.

Only a few counts were recorded for this clonotype. This CDR3 reads CASSPRSPGLDTGELFF. Written as DNA, the CDR3 is TGTGCCAGCAGCCCCAGGAGTCCCGGGTTGGACACCGGGGAGCTGTTTTTT. The chain has TRBV7-9 and TRBJ2-2; D is uncertain. Trimming took off 5 bases at V and 3 bases at J, with 19 bases between the two ends. The V gene's germline CDR1 is SEHNR and CDR2 FQNEAQ (reference sequence). CDR3 length: 17 amino acids.

The chain is built from TRBV7-2 and TRBJ2-3, with TRBD2 matching over 9 bases. The CDR3 is 16 residues long. The J segment lost 2 bases and the V segment lost 2 bases, leaving 5 bases of the junction unmatched. Germline values: CDR1 SGHTA, CDR2 FQGNSA. The CDR3 DNA is TGTGCCAGCAGCTTACTCAGCGGGGGGCACACAGATACGCAGTATTTT. It encodes CASSLLSGGHTDTQYF.